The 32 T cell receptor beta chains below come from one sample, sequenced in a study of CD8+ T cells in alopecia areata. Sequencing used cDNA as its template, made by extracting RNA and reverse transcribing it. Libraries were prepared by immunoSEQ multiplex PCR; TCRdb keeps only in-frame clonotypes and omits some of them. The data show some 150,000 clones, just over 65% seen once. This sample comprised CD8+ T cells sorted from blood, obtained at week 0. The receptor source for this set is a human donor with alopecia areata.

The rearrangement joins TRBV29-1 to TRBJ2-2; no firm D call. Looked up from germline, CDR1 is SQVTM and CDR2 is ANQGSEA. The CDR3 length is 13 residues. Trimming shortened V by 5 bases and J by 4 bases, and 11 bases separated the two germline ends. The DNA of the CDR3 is TGCAGCGTTTCCTGGGGTGCCACCGGGGAGCTGTTTTTT. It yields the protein CSVSWGATGELFF.

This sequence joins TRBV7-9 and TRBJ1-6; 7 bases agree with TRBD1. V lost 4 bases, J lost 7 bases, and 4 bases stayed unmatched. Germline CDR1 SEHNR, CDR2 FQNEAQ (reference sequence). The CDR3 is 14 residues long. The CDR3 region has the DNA TGTGCCAGCAGCTACCCGGACAGGAATTCACCCCTCCACTTT. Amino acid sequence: CASSYPDRNSPLHF.

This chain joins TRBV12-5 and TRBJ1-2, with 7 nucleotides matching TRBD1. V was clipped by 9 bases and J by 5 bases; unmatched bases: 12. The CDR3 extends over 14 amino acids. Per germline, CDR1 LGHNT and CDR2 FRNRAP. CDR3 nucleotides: TGTGCTAGCGCCCCGGACAGGCTGGGATATGGCTACACCTTC. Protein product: CASAPDRLGYGYTF.

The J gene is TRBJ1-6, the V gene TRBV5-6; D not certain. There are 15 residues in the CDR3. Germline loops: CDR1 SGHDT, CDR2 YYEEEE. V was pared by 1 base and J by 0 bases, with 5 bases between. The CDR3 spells CASSLRRSYNSPLHF. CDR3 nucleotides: TGTGCCAGCAGCTTGCGGCGCTCCTATAATTCACCCCTCCACTTT.

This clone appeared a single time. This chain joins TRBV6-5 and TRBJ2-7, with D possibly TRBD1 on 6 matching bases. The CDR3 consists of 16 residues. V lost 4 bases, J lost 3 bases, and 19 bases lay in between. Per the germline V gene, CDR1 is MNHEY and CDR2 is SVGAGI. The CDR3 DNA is TGTGCCAGCAGTTCTCTGGGAGACAGGTCTAACTACGAGCAGTACTTC. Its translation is CASSSLGDRSNYEQYF.

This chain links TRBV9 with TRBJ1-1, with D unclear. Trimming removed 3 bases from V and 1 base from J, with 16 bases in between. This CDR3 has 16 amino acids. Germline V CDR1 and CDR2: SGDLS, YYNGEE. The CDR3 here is CASSGSIVRANTEAFF. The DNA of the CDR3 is TGTGCCAGCAGCGGAAGCATTGTACGAGCGAACACTGAAGCTTTCTTT.

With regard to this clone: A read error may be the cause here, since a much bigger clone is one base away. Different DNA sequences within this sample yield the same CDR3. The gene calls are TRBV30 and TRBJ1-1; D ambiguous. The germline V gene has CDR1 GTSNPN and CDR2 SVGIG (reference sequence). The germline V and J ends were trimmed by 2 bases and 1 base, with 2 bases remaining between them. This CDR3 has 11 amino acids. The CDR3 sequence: CAWSRNTEAFF. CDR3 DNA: TGTGCCTGGAGTAGGAACACTGAAGCTTTCTTT.

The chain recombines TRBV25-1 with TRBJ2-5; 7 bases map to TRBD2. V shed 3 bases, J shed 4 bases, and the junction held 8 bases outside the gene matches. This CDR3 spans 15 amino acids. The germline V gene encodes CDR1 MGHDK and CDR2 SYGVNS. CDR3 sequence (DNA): TGTGCCAGCAGTGATCCAAGGCTAGCGGTAGAGACCCAGTACTTC. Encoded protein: CASSDPRLAVETQYF.

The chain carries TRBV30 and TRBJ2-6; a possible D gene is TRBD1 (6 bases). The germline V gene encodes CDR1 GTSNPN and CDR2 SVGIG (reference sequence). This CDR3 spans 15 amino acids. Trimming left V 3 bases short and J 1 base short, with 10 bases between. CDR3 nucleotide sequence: TGTGCCTGGAGAGGGACATCATCTGGGGCCAACGTCCTGACTTTC. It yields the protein CAWRGTSSGANVLTF.

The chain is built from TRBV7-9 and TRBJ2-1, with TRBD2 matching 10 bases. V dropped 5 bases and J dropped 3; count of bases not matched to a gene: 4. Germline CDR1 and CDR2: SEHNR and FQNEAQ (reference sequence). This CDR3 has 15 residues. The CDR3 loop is CASSPSGGGYNEQFF. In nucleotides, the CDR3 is TGTGCCAGCAGCCCTAGCGGGGGAGGCTACAATGAGCAGTTCTTC.

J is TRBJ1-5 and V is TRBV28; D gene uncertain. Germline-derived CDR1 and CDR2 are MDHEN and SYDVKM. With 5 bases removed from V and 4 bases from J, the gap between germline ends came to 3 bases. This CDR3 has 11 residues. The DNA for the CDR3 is TGTGCCAGCAGTACGAATCAGCCCCAGCATTTT. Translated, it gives CASSTNQPQHF.

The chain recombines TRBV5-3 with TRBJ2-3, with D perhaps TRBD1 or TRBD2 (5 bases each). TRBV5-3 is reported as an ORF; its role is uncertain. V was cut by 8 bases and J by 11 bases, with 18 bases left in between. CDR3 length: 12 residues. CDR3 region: CASPRRGTEQYF. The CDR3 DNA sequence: TGTGCCAGTCCCCGGCGAGGGACCGAGCAGTATTTT.

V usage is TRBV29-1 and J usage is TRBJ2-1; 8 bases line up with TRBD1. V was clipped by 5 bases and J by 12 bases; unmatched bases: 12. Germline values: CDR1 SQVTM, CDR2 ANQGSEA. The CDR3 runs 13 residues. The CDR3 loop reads CSVRTGQPPGQFF. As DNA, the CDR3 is TGCAGCGTTAGGACAGGGCAACCTCCCGGGCAGTTCTTC.

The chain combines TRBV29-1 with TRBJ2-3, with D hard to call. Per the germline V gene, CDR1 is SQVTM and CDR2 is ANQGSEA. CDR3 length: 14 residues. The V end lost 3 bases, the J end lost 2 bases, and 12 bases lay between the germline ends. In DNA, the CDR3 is TGCAGCGTTGAGACCATAAAGTACACAGATACGCAGTATTTT. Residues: CSVETIKYTDTQYF.

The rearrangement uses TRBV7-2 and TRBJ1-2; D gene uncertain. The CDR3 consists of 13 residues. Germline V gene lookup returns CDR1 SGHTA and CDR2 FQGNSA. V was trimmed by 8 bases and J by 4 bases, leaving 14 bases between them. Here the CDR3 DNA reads TGTGCCAGCCACGACATGGGCTCCTATGGCTACACCTTC. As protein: CASHDMGSYGYTF. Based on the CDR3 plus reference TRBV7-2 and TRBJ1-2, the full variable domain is GAGVSQSPSNKVTEKGKDVELRCDPISGHTALYWYRQSLGQGLEFLIYFQGNSAPDKSGLPSDRFSAERTGGSVSTLTIQRTQQEDSAVYLCASHDMGSYGYTFGSGTRLTVV.

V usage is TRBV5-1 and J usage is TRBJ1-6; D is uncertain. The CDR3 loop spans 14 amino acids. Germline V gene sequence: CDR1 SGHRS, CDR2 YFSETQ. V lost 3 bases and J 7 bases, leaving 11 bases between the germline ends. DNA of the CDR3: TGCGCCAGCAGCTCCGACACCATGAATTCACCCCTCCACTTT. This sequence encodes CASSSDTMNSPLHF.

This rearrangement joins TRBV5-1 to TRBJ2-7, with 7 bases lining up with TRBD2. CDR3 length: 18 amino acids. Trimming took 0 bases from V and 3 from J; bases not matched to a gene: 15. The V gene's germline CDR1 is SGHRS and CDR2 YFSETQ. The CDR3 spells CASSLAPLGLGPYYEQYF. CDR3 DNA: TGCGCCAGCAGCTTGGCACCACTCGGACTAGGACCATACTACGAGCAGTACTTC.

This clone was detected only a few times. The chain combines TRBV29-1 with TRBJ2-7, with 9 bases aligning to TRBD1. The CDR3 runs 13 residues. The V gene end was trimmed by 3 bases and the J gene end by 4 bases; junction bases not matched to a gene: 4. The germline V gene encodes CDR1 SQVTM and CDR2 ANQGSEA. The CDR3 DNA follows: TGCAGCGTTGAGGGGGACAGGGCTTACGAGCAGTACTTC. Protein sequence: CSVEGDRAYEQYF.

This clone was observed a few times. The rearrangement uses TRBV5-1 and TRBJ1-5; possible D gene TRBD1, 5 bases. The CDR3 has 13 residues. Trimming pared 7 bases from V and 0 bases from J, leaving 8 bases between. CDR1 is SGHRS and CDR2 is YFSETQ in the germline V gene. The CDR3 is CASRGNSNQPQHF. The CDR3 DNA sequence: TGCGCCAGCCGGGGGAATAGCAATCAGCCCCAGCATTTT.

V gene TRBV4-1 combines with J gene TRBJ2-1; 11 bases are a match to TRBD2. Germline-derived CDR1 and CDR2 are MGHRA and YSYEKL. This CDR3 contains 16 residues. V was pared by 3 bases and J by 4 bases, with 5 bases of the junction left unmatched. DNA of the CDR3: TGCGCCAGCAGCCAGCAACTAGCGGGAGATTACAATGAGCAGTTCTTC. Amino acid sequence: CASSQQLAGDYNEQFF.

The CDR3 sequence: CATSRERGLNYGYTF. The CDR3 DNA is TGTGCCACCAGCAGAGAGCGGGGGCTAAACTATGGCTACACCTTC. The V call is TRBV15, the J call TRBJ1-2; possibly TRBD1 for D (6 bases). CDR1 and CDR2 from the germline V gene are LNHNV and YYDKDF (reference sequence). The CDR3 extends over 15 amino acids. With 0 bases removed from V and 2 bases from J, the gap between germline ends came to 10 bases.

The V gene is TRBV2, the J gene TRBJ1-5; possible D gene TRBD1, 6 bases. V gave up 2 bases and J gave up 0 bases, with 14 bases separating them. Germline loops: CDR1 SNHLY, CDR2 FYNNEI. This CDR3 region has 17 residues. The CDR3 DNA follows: TGTGCCAGCAGTGAAATCCCCGGGACAAATAGCAATCAGCCCCAGCATTTT. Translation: CASSEIPGTNSNQPQHF.

The CDR3 DNA sequence: TGTGCCTGGAGGTCGGGTTCACCCCTCCACTTT. Protein product: CAWRSGSPLHF. J is TRBJ1-6 and V is TRBV30; D uncertain. Trimming stripped 3 bases from V and 9 bases from J, with 6 bases between. Germline assignment: CDR1 GTSNPN and CDR2 SVGIG (reference sequence). The CDR3 sequence is 11 residues long.

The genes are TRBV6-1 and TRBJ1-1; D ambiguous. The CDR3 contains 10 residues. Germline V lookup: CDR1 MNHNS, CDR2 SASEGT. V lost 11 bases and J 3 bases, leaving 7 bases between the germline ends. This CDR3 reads CAGGDTEAFF. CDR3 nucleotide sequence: TGTGCCGGTGGGGACACTGAAGCTTTCTTT.

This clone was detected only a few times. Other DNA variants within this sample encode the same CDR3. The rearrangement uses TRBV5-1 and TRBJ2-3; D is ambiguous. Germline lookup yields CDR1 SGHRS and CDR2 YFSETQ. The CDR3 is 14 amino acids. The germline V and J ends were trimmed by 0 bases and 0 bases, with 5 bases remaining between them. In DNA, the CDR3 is TGCGCCAGCAGCTTGGATCAAAGCACAGATACGCAGTATTTT. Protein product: CASSLDQSTDTQYF.

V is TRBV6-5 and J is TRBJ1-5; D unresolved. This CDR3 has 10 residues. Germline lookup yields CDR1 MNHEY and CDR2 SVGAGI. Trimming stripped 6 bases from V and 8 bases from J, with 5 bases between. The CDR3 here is CASSRKPQHF. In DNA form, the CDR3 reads TGTGCCAGCAGCCGCAAGCCCCAGCATTTT.

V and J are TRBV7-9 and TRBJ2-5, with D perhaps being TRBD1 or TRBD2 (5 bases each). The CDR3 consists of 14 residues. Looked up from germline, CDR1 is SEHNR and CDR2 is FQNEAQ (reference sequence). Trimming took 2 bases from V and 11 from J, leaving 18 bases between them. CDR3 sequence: CASSLPAARDAQYF. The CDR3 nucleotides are TGTGCCAGCAGCTTACCCGCGGCCAGGGACGCTCAGTACTTC.

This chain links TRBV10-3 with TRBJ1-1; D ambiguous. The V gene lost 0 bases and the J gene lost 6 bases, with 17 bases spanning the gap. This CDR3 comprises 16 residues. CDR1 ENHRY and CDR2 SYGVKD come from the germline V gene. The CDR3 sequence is CAISESGSSRASEAFF. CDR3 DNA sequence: TGTGCCATCAGTGAGTCGGGGAGTAGTAGGGCCTCTGAAGCTTTCTTT.

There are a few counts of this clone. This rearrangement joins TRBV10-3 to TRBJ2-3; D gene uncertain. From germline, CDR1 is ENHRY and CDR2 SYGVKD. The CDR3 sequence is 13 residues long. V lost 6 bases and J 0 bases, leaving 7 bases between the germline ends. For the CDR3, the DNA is TGTGCCATCAGGCAGCTTAGCACAGATACGCAGTATTTT. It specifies CAIRQLSTDTQYF.

CDR3 sequence: CASSNRGAAYNEQFF. The CDR3 nucleotides are TGTGCCAGCAGTAACAGGGGAGCTGCTTACAATGAGCAGTTCTTC. The rearrangement uses TRBV2 and TRBJ2-1; the match to TRBD1 covers 7 bases. This CDR3 spans 15 amino acids. Losses at the gene ends were 5 bases for V and 4 bases for J; bases not matched to a gene: 8. CDR1 and CDR2 (germline): SNHLY, FYNNEI.

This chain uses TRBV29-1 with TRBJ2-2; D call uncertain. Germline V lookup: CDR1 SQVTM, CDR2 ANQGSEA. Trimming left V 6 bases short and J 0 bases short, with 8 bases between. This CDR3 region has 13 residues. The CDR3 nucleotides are TGCAGCGTCGAACAACCGAACACCGGGGAGCTGTTTTTT. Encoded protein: CSVEQPNTGELFF.

CDR3 in amino acids: CASSQTGTPSTDTQYF. The CDR3 DNA is TGTGCCAGCAGCCAGACCGGGACGCCGAGCACAGATACGCAGTATTTT. This rearrangement joins TRBV14 to TRBJ2-3, with D perhaps matching TRBD1 or TRBD2 (5 bases each). The germline V gene encodes CDR1 SGHDN and CDR2 FVKESK. Between the trimmed V and J ends, which lost 3 bases and 0 bases, there was a span of 13 bases. The length of the CDR3 is 16 residues.